This T cell receptor (beta chain) was documented in a study of blood T cell repertoires in COVID-19. Looking at the study overall: Italy, Spain and the United States were the sources of the convalescent and acute COVID-19 samples. Nucleic acid was either cDNA or gDNA, and it came from T cells, B-cell-depleted T cells, or PBMCs.

TCRdb's table, derived via immunoSEQ multiplex PCR, lists solely in-frame clones and lacks some. The data show 140,000 to 150,000 clones, under 90% seen once. The CDR3 runs 14 residues. The trim removed 4 bases at V and 6 bases at J, leaving 9 bases unmatched. Germline V CDR1 and CDR2: SGHTA, FQGNSA. This clonotype was sampled from a human donor in a cohort sampled during active COVID-19. The sample comprised peripheral blood. The chain joins TRBV7-2 to TRBJ2-7, with 7 bases that match TRBD1. The CDR3 spells CASSSNRGLGEQYF. CDR3 sequence (DNA): TGTGCCAGCAGCTCAAACAGGGGTTTGGGCGAGCAGTACTTC. Using reference TRBV7-2 and TRBJ2-7 for the parts outside the CDR3, the full variable domain is GAGVSQSPSNKVTEKGKDVELRCDPISGHTALYWYRQSLGQGLEFLIYFQGNSAPDKSGLPSDRFSAERTGGSVSTLTIQRTQQEDSAVYLCASSSNRGLGEQYFGPGTRLTVT.